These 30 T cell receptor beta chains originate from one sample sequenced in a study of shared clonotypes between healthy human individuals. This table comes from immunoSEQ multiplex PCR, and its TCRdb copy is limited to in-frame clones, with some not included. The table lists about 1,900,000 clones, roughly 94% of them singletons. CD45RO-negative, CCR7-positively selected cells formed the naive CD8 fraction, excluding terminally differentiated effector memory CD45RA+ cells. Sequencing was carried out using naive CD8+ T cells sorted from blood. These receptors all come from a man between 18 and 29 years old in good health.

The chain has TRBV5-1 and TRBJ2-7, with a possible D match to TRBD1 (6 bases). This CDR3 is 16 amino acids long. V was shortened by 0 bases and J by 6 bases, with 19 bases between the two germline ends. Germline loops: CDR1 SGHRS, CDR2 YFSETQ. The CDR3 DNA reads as TGCGCCAGCAGCTTGGAGGGCAGGGGAAGCCTTATCGAGCAGTACTTC. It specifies CASSLEGRGSLIEQYF.

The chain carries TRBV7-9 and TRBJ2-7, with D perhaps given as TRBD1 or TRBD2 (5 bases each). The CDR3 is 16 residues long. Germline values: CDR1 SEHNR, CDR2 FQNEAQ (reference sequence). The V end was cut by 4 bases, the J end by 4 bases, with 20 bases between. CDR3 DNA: TGTGCCAGCAGCTCTCATCCGGGACGGAAATCTTACGAGCAGTACTTC. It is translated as CASSSHPGRKSYEQYF.

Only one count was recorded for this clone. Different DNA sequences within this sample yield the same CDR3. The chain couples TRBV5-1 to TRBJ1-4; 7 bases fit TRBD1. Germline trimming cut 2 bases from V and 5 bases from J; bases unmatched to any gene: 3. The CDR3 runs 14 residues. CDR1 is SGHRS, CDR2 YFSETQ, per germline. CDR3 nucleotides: TGCGCCAGCAGCTTAGTGACAGGGAATGAAAAACTGTTTTTT. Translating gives CASSLVTGNEKLFF.

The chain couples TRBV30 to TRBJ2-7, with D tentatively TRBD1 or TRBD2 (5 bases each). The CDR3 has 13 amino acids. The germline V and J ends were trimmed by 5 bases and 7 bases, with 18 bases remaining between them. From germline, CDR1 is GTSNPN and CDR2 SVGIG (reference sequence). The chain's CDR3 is CAWGHGTHAEQYF. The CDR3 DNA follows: TGTGCCTGGGGACACGGGACCCACGCGGAGCAGTACTTC.

CDR3 DNA sequence: TGCGCCAGCAGCCAGTTTCCGGGTCCCTCCTACGAGCAGTACTTC. Protein sequence: CASSQFPGPSYEQYF. The chain carries TRBV4-1 and TRBJ2-7; D is unclear. Germline values: CDR1 MGHRA, CDR2 YSYEKL. The V gene lost 3 bases and the J gene lost 0 bases, with 12 bases spanning the gap. The CDR3 has 15 amino acids.

CDR3 nucleotides: TGCAGCGTTGATGACGGGACAGGCCGATGGGAGACCCAGTACTTC. Translated: CSVDDGTGRWETQYF. This chain uses TRBV29-1 with TRBJ2-5; 8 nucleotides line up with TRBD1. CDR1 and CDR2 (germline): SQVTM, ANQGSEA. The CDR3 is made up of 15 amino acids. Trimming removed 3 bases from V and 5 bases from J; junction bases left unmatched: 11. Variable domain in full (rest from reference TRBV29-1 and TRBJ2-5): SAVISQKPSRDICQRGTSLTIQCQVDSQVTMMFWYRQQPGQSLTLIATANQGSEATYESGFVIDKFPISRPNLTFSTLTVSNMSPEDSSIYLCSVDDGTGRWETQYFGPGTRLLVL.

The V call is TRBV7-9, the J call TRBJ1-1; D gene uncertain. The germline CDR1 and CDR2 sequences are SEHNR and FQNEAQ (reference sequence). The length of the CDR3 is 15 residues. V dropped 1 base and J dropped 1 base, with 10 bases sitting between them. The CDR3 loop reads CASSLEGTKNTEAFF. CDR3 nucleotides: TGTGCCAGCAGCTTAGAGGGAACAAAGAACACTGAAGCTTTCTTT. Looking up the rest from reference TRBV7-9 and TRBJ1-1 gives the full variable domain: DTGVSQNPRHKITKRGQNVTFRCDPISEHNRLYWYRQTLGQGPEFLTYFQNEAQLEKSRLLSDRFSAERPKGSFSTLEIQRTEQGDSAMYLCASSLEGTKNTEAFFGQGTRLTVV.

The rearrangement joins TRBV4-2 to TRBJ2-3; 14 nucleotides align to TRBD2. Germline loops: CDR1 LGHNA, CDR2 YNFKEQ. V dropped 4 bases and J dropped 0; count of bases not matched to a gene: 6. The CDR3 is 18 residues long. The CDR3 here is CASSLGLAGASSTDTQYF. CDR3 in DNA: TGTGCCAGCAGCCTGGGACTAGCGGGGGCGTCTAGCACAGATACGCAGTATTTT.

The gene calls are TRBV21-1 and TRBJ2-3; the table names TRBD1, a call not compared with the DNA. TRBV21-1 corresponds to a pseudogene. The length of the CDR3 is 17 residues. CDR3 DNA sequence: TGTGCCAGCAGGCGGGACAGGGGGCTTTTCTGCACAGATACGCAGTATTTT. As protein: CASRRDRGLFCTDTQYF.

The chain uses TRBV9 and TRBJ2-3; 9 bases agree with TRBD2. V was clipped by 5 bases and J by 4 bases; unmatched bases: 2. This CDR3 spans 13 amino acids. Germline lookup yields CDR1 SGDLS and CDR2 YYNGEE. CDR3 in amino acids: CASRAGGADTQYF. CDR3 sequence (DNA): TGTGCCAGCAGAGCGGGAGGTGCAGATACGCAGTATTTT.

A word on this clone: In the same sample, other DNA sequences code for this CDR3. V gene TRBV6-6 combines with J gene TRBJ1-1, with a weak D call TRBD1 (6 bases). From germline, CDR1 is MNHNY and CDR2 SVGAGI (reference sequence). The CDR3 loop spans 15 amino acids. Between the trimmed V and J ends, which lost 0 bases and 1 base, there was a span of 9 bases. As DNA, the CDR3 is TGTGCCAGCAGTTACTCCCCAGGGGCGAACACTGAAGCTTTCTTT. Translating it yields CASSYSPGANTEAFF.

This chain's CDR3 is CASSEQGPLGGKLFF. The CDR3 bases are TGTGCCAGCAGTGAACAAGGGCCTTTAGGAGGAAAACTGTTTTTT. V gene TRBV2 combines with J gene TRBJ1-4; D not resolved. CDR1 and CDR2 from the germline V gene are SNHLY and FYNNEI. V lost 2 bases, J lost 10 bases, and 17 bases lay in between. This CDR3 has 15 amino acids.

CDR3 coding DNA: TGCAGCGTTGACGCCCCGGGACAGGGTTTATACAATGAGCAGTTCTTC. Translation: CSVDAPGQGLYNEQFF. The rearrangement joins TRBV29-1 to TRBJ2-1; 9 nucleotides align to TRBD1. Germline lookup yields CDR1 SQVTM and CDR2 ANQGSEA. Trimming removed 3 bases from V and 4 bases from J; junction bases left unmatched: 10. The CDR3 consists of 16 residues.

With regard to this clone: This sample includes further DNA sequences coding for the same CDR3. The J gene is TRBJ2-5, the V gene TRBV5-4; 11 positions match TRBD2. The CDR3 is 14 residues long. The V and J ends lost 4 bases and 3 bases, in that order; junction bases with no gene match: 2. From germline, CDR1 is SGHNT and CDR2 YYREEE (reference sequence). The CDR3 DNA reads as TGTGCCAGCAGCCTACTAGCGGGGGAAGAGACCCAGTACTTC. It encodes CASSLLAGEETQYF.

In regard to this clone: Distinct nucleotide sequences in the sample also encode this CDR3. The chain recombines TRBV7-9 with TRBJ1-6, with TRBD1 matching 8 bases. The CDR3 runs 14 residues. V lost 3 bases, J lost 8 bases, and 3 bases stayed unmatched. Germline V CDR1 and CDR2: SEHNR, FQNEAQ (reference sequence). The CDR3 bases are TGTGCCAGCAGCTTTCAGGGGGCGGATTCACCCCTCCACTTT. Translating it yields CASSFQGADSPLHF.

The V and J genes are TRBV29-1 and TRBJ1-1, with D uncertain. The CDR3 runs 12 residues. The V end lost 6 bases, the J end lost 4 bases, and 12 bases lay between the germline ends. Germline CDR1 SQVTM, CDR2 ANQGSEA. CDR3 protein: CSVTFLGTEAFF. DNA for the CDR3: TGCAGCGTCACGTTTTTGGGCACTGAAGCTTTCTTT.

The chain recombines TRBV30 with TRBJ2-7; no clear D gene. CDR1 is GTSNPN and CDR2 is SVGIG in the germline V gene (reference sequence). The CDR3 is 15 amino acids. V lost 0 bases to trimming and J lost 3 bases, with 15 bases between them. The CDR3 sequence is CAWSVSIGSNYEQYF. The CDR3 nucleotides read TGTGCCTGGAGTGTAAGTATCGGCAGTAACTACGAGCAGTACTTC.

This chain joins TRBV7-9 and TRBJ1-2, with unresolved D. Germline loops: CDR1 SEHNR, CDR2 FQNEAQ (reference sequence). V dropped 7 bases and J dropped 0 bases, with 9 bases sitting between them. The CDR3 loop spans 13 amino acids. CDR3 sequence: CASTTATNYGYTF. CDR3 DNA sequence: TGTGCCAGCACGACCGCAACTAACTATGGCTACACCTTC.

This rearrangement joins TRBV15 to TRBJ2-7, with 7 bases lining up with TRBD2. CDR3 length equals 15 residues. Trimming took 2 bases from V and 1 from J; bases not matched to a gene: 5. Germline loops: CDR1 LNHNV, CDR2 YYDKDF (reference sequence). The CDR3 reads CATSRSRGSSYEQYF. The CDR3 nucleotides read TGTGCCACCAGCAGAAGTCGCGGGAGTTCCTACGAGCAGTACTTC.

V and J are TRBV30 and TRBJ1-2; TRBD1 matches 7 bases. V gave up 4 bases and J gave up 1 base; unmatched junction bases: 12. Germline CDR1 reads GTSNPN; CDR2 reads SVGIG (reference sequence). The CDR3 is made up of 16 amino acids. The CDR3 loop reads CAWTPGPGQSNYGYTF. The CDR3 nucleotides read TGTGCCTGGACCCCCGGTCCGGGACAGAGTAACTATGGCTACACCTTC.

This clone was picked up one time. The CDR3 DNA follows: TGTGCCAGCAGATCGCGAGAGACAGGGGAGTATGGCTACACCTTC. Its protein product is CASRSRETGEYGYTF. The V call is TRBV27, the J call TRBJ1-2, with 8 positions matching TRBD1. Germline V gene sequence: CDR1 MNHEY, CDR2 SMNVEV (reference sequence). CDR3 size: 15 residues. The junction had 11 bases not matched to a gene; V was cut back by 6 bases and J by 5 bases.

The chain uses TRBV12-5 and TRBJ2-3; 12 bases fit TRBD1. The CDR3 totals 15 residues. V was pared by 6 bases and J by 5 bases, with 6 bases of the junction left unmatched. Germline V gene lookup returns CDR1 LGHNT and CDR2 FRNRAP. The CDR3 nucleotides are TGTGCTAGTGGCCTCGGGACAGGGGGCCTAGATACGCAGTATTTT. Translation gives CASGLGTGGLDTQYF.

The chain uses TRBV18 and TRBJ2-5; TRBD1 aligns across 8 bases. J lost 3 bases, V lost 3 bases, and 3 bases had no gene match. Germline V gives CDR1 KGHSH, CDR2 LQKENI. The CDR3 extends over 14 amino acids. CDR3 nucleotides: TGTGCCAGCTCACCCGACAGGGGAGAAGAGACCCAGTACTTC. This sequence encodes CASSPDRGEETQYF.

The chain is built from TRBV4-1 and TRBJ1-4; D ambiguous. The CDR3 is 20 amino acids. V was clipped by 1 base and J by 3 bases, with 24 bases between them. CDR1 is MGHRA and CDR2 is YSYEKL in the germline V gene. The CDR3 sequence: CASSQVTDLREEVSNEKLFF. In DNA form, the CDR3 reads TGCGCCAGCAGCCAAGTTACAGATCTTAGGGAGGAGGTATCTAATGAAAAACTGTTTTTT.

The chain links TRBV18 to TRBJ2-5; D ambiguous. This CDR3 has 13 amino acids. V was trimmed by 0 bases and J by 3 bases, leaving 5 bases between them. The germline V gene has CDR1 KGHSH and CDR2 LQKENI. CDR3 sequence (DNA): TGTGCCAGCTCACCACCGCTGAAAGAGACCCAGTACTTC. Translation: CASSPPLKETQYF.

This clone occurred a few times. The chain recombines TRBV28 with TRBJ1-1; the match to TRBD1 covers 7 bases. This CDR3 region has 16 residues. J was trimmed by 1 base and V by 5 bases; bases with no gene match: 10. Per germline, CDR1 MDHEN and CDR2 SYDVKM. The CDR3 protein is CASSIRTGWANTEAFF. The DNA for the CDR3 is TGTGCCAGCAGTATACGGACAGGCTGGGCGAACACTGAAGCTTTCTTT.

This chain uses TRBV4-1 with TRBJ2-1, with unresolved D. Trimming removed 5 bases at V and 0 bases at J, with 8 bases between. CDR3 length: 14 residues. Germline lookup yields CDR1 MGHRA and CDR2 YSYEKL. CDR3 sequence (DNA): TGCGCCAGCAGCGCTAGGGCCTCCTACAATGAGCAGTTCTTC. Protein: CASSARASYNEQFF.

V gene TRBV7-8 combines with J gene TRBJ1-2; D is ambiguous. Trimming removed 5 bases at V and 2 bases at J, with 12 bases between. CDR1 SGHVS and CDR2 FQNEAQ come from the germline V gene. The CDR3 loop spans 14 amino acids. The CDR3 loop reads CASSPPGWNYGYTF. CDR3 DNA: TGTGCCAGCAGCCCCCCGGGATGGAACTATGGCTACACCTTC. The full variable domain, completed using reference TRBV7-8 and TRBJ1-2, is GAGVSQSPRYKVAKRGQDVALRCDPISGHVSLFWYQQALGQGPEFLTYFQNEAQLDKSGLPSDRFFAERPEGSVSTLKIQRTQQEDSAVYLCASSPPGWNYGYTFGSGTRLTVV.

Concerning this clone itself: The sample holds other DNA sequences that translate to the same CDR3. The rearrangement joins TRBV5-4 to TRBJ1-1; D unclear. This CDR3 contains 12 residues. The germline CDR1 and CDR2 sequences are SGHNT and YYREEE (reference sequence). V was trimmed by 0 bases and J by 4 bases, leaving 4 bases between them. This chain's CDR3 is CASSLESTEAFF. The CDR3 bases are TGTGCCAGCAGCTTGGAAAGCACTGAAGCTTTCTTT. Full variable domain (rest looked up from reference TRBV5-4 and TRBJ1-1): ETGVTQSPTHLIKTRGQQVTLRCSSQSGHNTVSWYQQALGQGPQFIFQYYREEENGRGNFPPRFSGLQFPNYSSELNVNALELDDSALYLCASSLESTEAFFGQGTRLTVV.

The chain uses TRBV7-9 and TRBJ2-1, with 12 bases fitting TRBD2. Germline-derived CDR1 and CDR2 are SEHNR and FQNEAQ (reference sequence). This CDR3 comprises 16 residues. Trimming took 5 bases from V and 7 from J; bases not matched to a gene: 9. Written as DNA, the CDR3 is TGTGCCAGCAGCCTCTTCGGACTAGCGGGGCTGAATGAGCAGTTCTTC. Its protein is CASSLFGLAGLNEQFF.